This T cell receptor beta chain was sequenced in a study of T cell repertoires in cytomegalovirus infection. Study-wide findings and caveats: HLA-C-restricted CMV clonotypes gave the most frequent clonotype in two of eight donors.

A note on this clonotype: Its antigen is currently unknown.

A single record per CDR3 protein comes from TCRdb applying MiXCR to the reads. The sample contains 150,000 to 200,000 distinct CDR3 sequences, 28% of which appear only once. The CDR3 sequence is 14 residues long. V was clipped by 3 bases and J by 9 bases, with 12 bases between them. CDR1 is SGHTA and CDR2 is FQGTGA in the germline V gene. Sample: PBMCs. V gene TRBV7-3 combines with J gene TRBJ1-6; a weak D match, TRBD1 (6 bases). This TCR came from a human donor in good health (CMV status not recorded). Some clones in this sample may be carry-over from other donors' samples. The CDR3 here is CASSFRGLSSPLHF. In nucleotides, the CDR3 is TGTGCCAGCAGCTTCAGGGGCCTCAGTTCACCCCTCCACTTT.